These 26 T cell receptor beta chains came from one sample sequenced in a study of T cells after yellow fever vaccination. Each CDR3 protein is one row after TCRdb ran MiXCR on the 5' RACE reads. The data hold around 350,000 distinct CDR3 sequences, with 9.5% to 13% observed a single time. Specimen: PBMCs, collected on the day of the first yellow fever vaccination. The receptors were sampled from a man aged 18 to 35 who received the YFV17D yellow fever vaccine.

The rearrangement links TRBV7-9 to TRBJ2-7; tentative D call: TRBD1 (6 bases). The CDR3 is made up of 13 amino acids. V lost 8 bases, J lost 4 bases, and 15 bases lay in between. The germline CDR1 and CDR2 sequences are SEHNR and FQNEAQ (reference sequence). CDR3 in amino acids: CASSGTTGYEQYV. CDR3 nucleotide sequence: TGTGCCAGCTCGGGGACGACAGGTTACGAGCAGTACGTC.

This clonotype was counted a few times. V is TRBV30 and J is TRBJ2-2, with D unresolved. V gave up 5 bases and J gave up 5 bases, with 6 bases separating them. CDR3 length: 11 amino acids. Looked up from germline, CDR1 is GTSNPN and CDR2 is SVGIG (reference sequence). The CDR3 loop reads CAWDLTGELFF. The CDR3 DNA follows: TGTGCCTGGGACCTTACCGGGGAGCTGTTTTTT.

Many counts were recorded for this clonotype. The chain couples TRBV5-1 to TRBJ2-3, with TRBD1 as a possible D gene (6 bases). The CDR3 is 14 residues long. V was clipped by 0 bases and J by 4 bases, with 9 bases between them. Per the germline V gene, CDR1 is SGHRS and CDR2 is YFSETQ. The CDR3 region has the DNA TGCGCCAGCAGCTTGGTGGGGGCCCCAGATACGCAGTATTTT. Protein product: CASSLVGAPDTQYF.

The V gene is TRBV5-4, the J gene TRBJ2-1; 11 bases are shared with TRBD2. Germline V gene data show CDR1 as SGHNT and CDR2 as YYREEE (reference sequence). The CDR3 runs to 19 residues. With V trimmed by 2 bases and J by 0 bases, 10 bases remained unmatched. CDR3 bases: TGTGCCAGCAGCTTCCGACTAGCGGGGCTATCTAGCTCCTACAATGAGCAGTTCTTC. Translated, it gives CASSFRLAGLSSSYNEQFF. The complete variable domain, with remaining parts taken from reference TRBV5-4 and TRBJ2-1, reads ETGVTQSPTHLIKTRGQQVTLRCSSQSGHNTVSWYQQALGQGPQFIFQYYREEENGRGNFPPRFSGLQFPNYSSELNVNALELDDSALYLCASSFRLAGLSSSYNEQFFGPGTRLTVL.

The chain joins TRBV7-3 to TRBJ2-1; 10 bases fit TRBD2. Per germline, CDR1 SGHTA and CDR2 FQGTGA. Trimming at V came to 7 bases and at J to 2 bases, leaving 5 bases not matched to a gene. The CDR3 has 15 amino acids. This CDR3 reads CASTPTSGPYNEQFF. As DNA, the CDR3 is TGTGCCAGCACCCCGACTAGCGGGCCCTACAATGAGCAGTTCTTC.

This clonotype occurred many times. The chain joins TRBV12-3 or TRBV12-4 to TRBJ2-1; D is perhaps TRBD2 (7 bases). CDR3 length: 14 amino acids. V dropped 3 bases and J dropped 8 bases, with 14 bases sitting between them. The chain's CDR3 is CASSFGGQGDEQFF. The CDR3 nucleotides read TGTGCCAGCAGTTTCGGGGGGCAGGGAGATGAGCAGTTCTTC.

This chain uses TRBV5-5 with TRBJ1-4; 7 positions match TRBD1. V lost 5 bases, J lost 4 bases, and 5 bases stayed unmatched. CDR3 size: 14 residues. Germline V gives CDR1 SGHKS, CDR2 YYEKEE (reference sequence). DNA of the CDR3: TGTGCCAGCAGTCAAGGGGACAGTAATGAAAAACTGTTTTTT. This encodes CASSQGDSNEKLFF.

The V and J genes are TRBV3-1 and TRBJ2-5; 8 positions agree with TRBD2. With 0 bases clipped from V and 5 bases from J, the junction kept 2 bases outside the gene matches. Looked up from germline, CDR1 is LGHDT and CDR2 is YNNKEL (reference sequence). CDR3 size: 14 residues. CDR3 in amino acids: CASSQDAGGETQYF. CDR3 sequence (DNA): TGTGCCAGCAGCCAAGATGCGGGGGGCGAGACCCAGTACTTC.

J is TRBJ1-1 and V is TRBV20-1; TRBD1 matches 7 bases. V dropped 1 base and J dropped 2; count of bases not matched to a gene: 7. The CDR3 has 15 residues. The germline V gene encodes CDR1 DFQATT and CDR2 SNEGSKA (reference sequence). CDR3 sequence reads: CSARAPGTANTEAFF. CDR3 DNA sequence: TGCAGTGCTAGAGCCCCTGGGACAGCTAACACTGAAGCTTTCTTT.

This clonotype was seen a few times. This chain joins TRBV19 and TRBJ1-1; D call uncertain. Looked up from germline, CDR1 is LNHDA and CDR2 is SQIVND (reference sequence). V lost 1 base and J lost 3, with 12 bases in between. This CDR3 contains 15 residues. The CDR3 DNA reads TGTGCCAGTAGTATAGGCCAATATGGAGACACTGAAGCTTTCTTT. This encodes CASSIGQYGDTEAFF.

In this sample, this clonotype turned up a few times. This chain connects TRBV5-1 to TRBJ1-2; the D is unclear. This CDR3 spans 14 amino acids. Germline V gene data show CDR1 as SGHRS and CDR2 as YFSETQ. V shed 8 bases and J shed 0 bases, with 14 bases lying between them. CDR3: CASSVVDPNYGYTF. CDR3 in DNA: TGCGCCAGTTCCGTGGTGGATCCTAACTATGGCTACACCTTC.

The V and J genes are TRBV29-1 and TRBJ1-3; no definite D call. Germline V gives CDR1 SQVTM, CDR2 ANQGSEA. This CDR3 region has 11 residues. V lost 3 bases, J lost 4 bases, and 4 bases lay in between. CDR3 coding DNA: TGCAGCGTTGATCTGGGAAACACCATATATTTT. Translated: CSVDLGNTIYF.

This clonotype was seen a few times. The chain couples TRBV7-2 to TRBJ2-7; possibly TRBD2 for D (8 bases). This CDR3 has 14 residues. Trimming took off 2 bases at V and 5 bases at J, with 13 bases between the two ends. Germline lookup yields CDR1 SGHTA and CDR2 FQGNSA. In nucleotides, the CDR3 is TGTGCCAGCAGCTTACGGGAGGGGGCTGACGAGCAGTACTTC. Translation: CASSLREGADEQYF.

This clonotype was counted a few times. The CDR3 is CASSPPGTGDNYGYTF. The DNA for the CDR3 is TGTGCCAGCAGCCCCCCCGGCACAGGGGATAACTATGGCTACACCTTC. V and J are TRBV7-2 and TRBJ1-2; 7 positions agree with TRBD1. V was pared by 5 bases and J by 1 base, with 10 bases of the junction left unmatched. The CDR3 consists of 16 residues. Germline V lookup: CDR1 SGHTA, CDR2 FQGNSA.

V and J are TRBV20-1 and TRBJ1-4; D is possibly TRBD1 (6 bases). Germline V gene data show CDR1 as DFQATT and CDR2 as SNEGSKA (reference sequence). This CDR3 contains 14 residues. CDR3: CSAKGVATNEKLFF. In nucleotides, the CDR3 is TGCAGCGCCAAGGGGGTAGCAACTAATGAAAAACTGTTTTTT.

This clonotype has only a few counts. The V call is TRBV9, the J call TRBJ2-3; TRBD2 agrees at 9 bases. Germline CDR1 reads SGDLS; CDR2 reads YYNGEE. CDR3 length: 19 residues. Unmatched junction bases numbered 15, after V lost 4 bases and J lost 0 bases. This chain's CDR3 is CASSNSWAGGPLSTDTQYF. CDR3 DNA sequence: TGTGCCAGCAGCAACTCCTGGGCGGGGGGGCCGCTCAGCACAGATACGCAGTATTTT.

This clonotype was seen only a few times. The genes are TRBV7-8 and TRBJ2-1; 7 bases line up with TRBD2. The CDR3 has 16 residues. The trim removed 3 bases at V and 5 bases at J, leaving 10 bases unmatched. The germline V gene encodes CDR1 SGHVS and CDR2 FQNEAQ. DNA of the CDR3: TGTGCCAGCAGCTTGCTCCCCCTAGCGGCCAACAATGAGCAGTTCTTC. It encodes CASSLLPLAANNEQFF.

The CDR3 DNA is TGTGCCAGCAGCTCCGGCGCGGGGGGTCGGGCCGGGGAGCTGTTTTTT. This sequence encodes CASSSGAGGRAGELFF. The gene calls are TRBV7-2 and TRBJ2-2, with 8 bases lining up with TRBD2. The CDR3 is made up of 16 amino acids. Germline V gene data show CDR1 as SGHTA and CDR2 as FQGNSA. Trimming took 4 bases from V and 6 from J; bases not matched to a gene: 10.

This chain links TRBV29-1 with TRBJ2-2; D perhaps matches TRBD1 (5 bases). Germline assignment: CDR1 SQVTM and CDR2 ANQGSEA. This CDR3 has 12 amino acids. The CDR3 region has the DNA TGCGGTTATTTAGGGGACACCGGGGAGCTGTTTTTT. Amino acid sequence: CGYLGDTGELFF.

The J gene is TRBJ2-5, the V gene TRBV18; D ambiguous. CDR3 length: 13 amino acids. V was shortened by 1 base and J by 5 bases, with 8 bases between the two germline ends. Germline assignment: CDR1 KGHSH and CDR2 LQKENI. The CDR3 coding sequence is TGTGCCAGCTCACCACTACCCGGGGAGACCCAGTACTTC. This sequence encodes CASSPLPGETQYF.

Ten or more counts support this clonotype. This CDR3 is CASSPDRYTGELFF. The DNA for the CDR3 is TGTGCCAGCAGCCCGGACCGGTACACCGGGGAGCTGTTTTTT. V gene TRBV7-2 combines with J gene TRBJ2-2; D is undetermined. This CDR3 has 14 residues. Trimming left V 5 bases short and J 3 bases short, with 10 bases between. CDR1 is SGHTA, CDR2 FQGNSA, per germline.

In its sample, this clonotype was seen a few times. The genes are TRBV6-1 and TRBJ1-1; TRBD1 is a possible D gene (6 bases). The V gene lost 6 bases and the J gene lost 3 bases, with 14 bases spanning the gap. The germline CDR1 and CDR2 sequences are MNHNS and SASEGT. The CDR3 contains 14 residues. The CDR3 bases are TGTGCCAGCAGGAGAACAGGGACGGACACTGAAGCTTTCTTT. Translating it yields CASRRTGTDTEAFF.

This sequence joins TRBV20-1 and TRBJ2-7; no clear D. CDR1 is DFQATT and CDR2 is SNEGSKA in the germline V gene (reference sequence). V lost 5 bases to trimming and J lost 1 base, with 12 bases between them. The CDR3 contains 13 residues. The DNA of the CDR3 is TGCAGTGCTCGCCCCGGTTTGTCCTACGAGCAGTACTTC. It specifies CSARPGLSYEQYF.

J is TRBJ1-2 and V is TRBV12-3 or TRBV12-4; no reliable D call. This CDR3 has 16 residues. The V and J ends lost 6 bases and 4 bases respectively, with 21 bases between them. CDR3 DNA: TGTGCCAGCAGCTCGAACAGCGTGCCTGTTTCCTATGGCTACACCTTC. Translated, it gives CASSSNSVPVSYGYTF.

The chain employs TRBV10-3 and TRBJ1-4; a possible D gene is TRBD1 (5 bases). CDR1 is ENHRY and CDR2 is SYGVKD in the germline V gene. The CDR3 consists of 15 residues. V lost 5 bases to trimming and J lost 4 bases, with 14 bases between them. CDR3 region: CAISWGTGDNEKLFF. The DNA of the CDR3 is TGTGCCATCAGTTGGGGGACGGGGGATAATGAAAAACTGTTTTTT.

The chain combines TRBV3-1 with TRBJ2-2; the match to TRBD2 covers 9 bases. The CDR3 extends over 16 amino acids. The junction had 8 bases not matched to a gene; V was cut back by 5 bases and J by 4 bases. CDR1 is LGHDT and CDR2 is YNNKEL in the germline V gene (reference sequence). Here the CDR3 DNA reads TGTGCCAGCAGCACCGTAGCGGGGGAGGTCACCGGGGAGCTGTTTTTT. Its protein product is CASSTVAGEVTGELFF.